The T cell receptor (beta chain) described here comes from a study of technical replicates of blood from a few donors. This clone has just one count. Assay used: immunoSEQ multiplex PCR; TCRdb lists only in-frame clones, some missing. Among tens of thousands of clones listed, over 95% were seen once. The sequenced sample was T cells isolated from PBMCs. The sequence was collected from a human donor in good health.

This CDR3 reads CASSGAVFDEQFF. The CDR3 nucleotides are TGTGCCAGCAGCGGGGCCGTTTTCGATGAGCAGTTCTTC. This sequence joins TRBV9 and TRBJ2-1; the D is unclear. The germline V gene has CDR1 SGDLS and CDR2 YYNGEE. Deletions cut 3 bases from V and 8 bases from J, with 12 bases between. CDR3 length: 13 amino acids.